This paragraph reports one T cell receptor (beta chain). Its antigen is unidentified. Clones were read by immunoSEQ multiplex PCR, and TCRdb kept only the in-frame ones, dropping some. The sample contains approximately 150 clones, roughly half of which appear only once. This entry belongs to a study of T cell clones after liver transplantation. Across the study: Immunosuppression withdrawal was tried within 2 years after liver transplantation in this trial. Tolerant meant at least one year fully off immunosuppression without liver enzymes above twice normal. As an antigen-independent comparator, third-party-reactive TCRbeta sequences came from pre-transplant mixed lymphocyte reactions.

Sequencing of dividing CFSE-low cells from the MLR defined alloreactive TCRbeta sequences. Study results and caveats: Compared with third party-reactive sequences, donor-reactive ones declined more, independent of withdrawal success.

The clonotype comes from a human patient who received a liver transplant. A share of the T cells may be of graft donor origin. Sequenced: CD8+ T cells from cultured PBMCs.

CDR3 protein: CASSLGTANTEAFF. CDR3 coding DNA: TGTGCCAGCAGCCTTGGGACAGCTAACACTGAAGCTTTCTTT. This sequence joins TRBV27 and TRBJ1-1; 7 positions agree with TRBD1. J was trimmed by 2 bases and V by 6 bases; bases with no gene match: 6. CDR3 length equals 14 residues. The germline V gene has CDR1 MNHEY and CDR2 SMNVEV (reference sequence).